Following are 16 T cell receptor beta chains from one sample sequenced in a study of T-cell memory formation after mild COVID-19. MiXCR was run by TCRdb on the 5' RACE reads, yielding one entry per CDR3 protein. This sample has 150,000 to 200,000 distinct CDR3 sequences; around 30% occur once, and the top ten carry around 13%. The specimen sequenced was PBMCs or a T cell subset sorted from them (not recorded which). The receptors were gathered from an adult woman who had mild COVID-19 (a few samples of this study predate the infection). Cell type and time point are not known.

The rearrangement links TRBV6-1 to TRBJ2-5; 13 nucleotides agree with TRBD2. V lost 7 bases, J lost 2 bases, and 4 bases stayed unmatched. This CDR3 is 15 amino acids long. Germline assignment: CDR1 MNHNS and CDR2 SASEGT. DNA for the CDR3: TGTGCCAGCAAAGAACTAGCGGGGGGGCAAGAGACCCAGTACTTC. Translated: CASKELAGGQETQYF.

The table lists this clonotype with a count of one. The CDR3 protein is CSVPSGQVVDEQFF. The CDR3 DNA follows: TGCAGCGTCCCATCGGGACAGGTGGTCGATGAGCAGTTCTTC. This chain connects TRBV29-1 to TRBJ2-1; 8 positions match TRBD1. J was trimmed by 8 bases and V by 6 bases; bases with no gene match: 12. In germline, CDR1 is SQVTM, CDR2 ANQGSEA. The CDR3 totals 14 residues.

This clonotype has more than one count but fewer than ten. This chain connects TRBV30 to TRBJ1-1, with TRBD1 as a possible D gene (6 bases). This CDR3 has 12 amino acids. The V end was cut by 7 bases, the J end by 0 bases, with 9 bases between. The germline V gene has CDR1 GTSNPN and CDR2 SVGIG (reference sequence). The CDR3 reads CALDRLNTEAFF. CDR3 sequence (DNA): TGTGCCTTGGACAGATTGAACACTGAAGCTTTCTTT.

The chain joins TRBV5-1 to TRBJ2-7, with D perhaps matching TRBD1 (6 bases). The CDR3 extends over 15 amino acids. Germline-derived CDR1 and CDR2 are SGHRS and YFSETQ. V lost 4 bases, J lost 3 bases, and 17 bases lay in between. The CDR3 nucleotides read TGCGCCAGCAGCCCCTGGACAGAGCGTTTCTACGAGCAGTACTTC. This encodes CASSPWTERFYEQYF.

The chain employs TRBV4-1 and TRBJ1-1; a possible D gene is TRBD1 (5 bases). The CDR3 spans 17 residues. The germline CDR1 and CDR2 sequences are MGHRA and YSYEKL. The V gene lost 2 bases and the J gene lost 0 bases, with 16 bases spanning the gap. The CDR3 spells CASSQQTDIVLNTEAFF. Written as DNA, the CDR3 is TGCGCCAGCAGCCAACAGACAGATATAGTTTTGAACACTGAAGCTTTCTTT.

The chain couples TRBV25-1 to TRBJ2-1; 7 bases line up with TRBD2. V was clipped by 3 bases and J by 5 bases; unmatched bases: 7. This CDR3 is built from 15 residues. Germline values: CDR1 MGHDK, CDR2 SYGVNS. CDR3: CASSDGSGFNNEQFF. The CDR3 nucleotides are TGTGCCAGCAGTGATGGTAGCGGGTTCAACAATGAGCAGTTCTTC.

The V gene is TRBV7-2, the J gene TRBJ2-5; TRBD2 aligns across 11 bases. Germline CDR1 reads SGHTA; CDR2 reads FQGNSA. J lost 4 bases, V lost 1 base, and 8 bases had no gene match. The CDR3 is 17 amino acids. DNA for the CDR3: TGTGCCAGCAGCTTAGGCCTAGCGGGAGGCAGGATAGAGACCCAGTACTTC. Translation gives CASSLGLAGGRIETQYF.

V is TRBV5-5 and J is TRBJ2-7; 8 bases agree with TRBD2. Germline V gene lookup returns CDR1 SGHKS and CDR2 YYEKEE (reference sequence). This CDR3 is 14 amino acids long. The trim removed 4 bases at V and 4 bases at J, leaving 7 bases unmatched. CDR3 bases: TGTGCCAGCAGCGGTACGACGGGGGGGTACGAGCAGTACTTC. This sequence encodes CASSGTTGGYEQYF. The full variable domain, with the rest looked up from reference TRBV5-5 and TRBJ2-7, is DAGVTQSPTHLIKTRGQQVTLRCSPISGHKSVSWYQQVLGQGPQFIFQYYEKEERGRGNFPDRFSARQFPNYSSELNVNALLLGDSALYLCASSGTTGGYEQYFGPGTRLTVT.

The rearrangement uses TRBV12-3 or TRBV12-4 and TRBJ1-3; D is uncertain. There are 15 residues in the CDR3. V lost 3 bases, J lost 4 bases, and 13 bases lay in between. CDR3 sequence reads: CASSFVPQRGNTIYF. For the CDR3, the DNA is TGTGCCAGCAGTTTTGTCCCGCAGAGAGGAAACACCATATATTTT.

Only a few counts were recorded for this clonotype. The chain recombines TRBV20-1 with TRBJ1-2, with D perhaps TRBD1 (6 bases). Germline V gives CDR1 DFQATT, CDR2 SNEGSKA (reference sequence). V was cut by 2 bases and J by 3 bases, with 10 bases left in between. CDR3 length: 13 residues. CDR3 protein: CSARPQGYYGYTF. In nucleotides, the CDR3 is TGCAGTGCTAGACCACAGGGCTACTATGGCTACACCTTC.

This clonotype was counted only a few times. The chain combines TRBV10-3 with TRBJ2-7; D ambiguous. From germline, CDR1 is ENHRY and CDR2 SYGVKD. The CDR3 totals 16 residues. The ends were cut back, 0 bases at V and 3 bases at J, with 15 bases in the middle. The chain's CDR3 is CAISESPGRNDYEQYF. The CDR3 DNA is TGTGCCATCAGTGAGTCGCCGGGTCGCAACGACTACGAGCAGTACTTC.

The rearrangement joins TRBV27 to TRBJ2-3; possibly TRBD1 for D (7 bases). This CDR3 spans 16 amino acids. Germline V gives CDR1 MNHEY, CDR2 SMNVEV (reference sequence). Between the trimmed V and J ends, which lost 5 bases and 1 base, there was a span of 16 bases. CDR3 in amino acids: CASSIRRGVGTDTQYF. The CDR3 nucleotides read TGTGCCAGCAGTATTCGCAGGGGGGTGGGCACAGATACGCAGTATTTT.

Only a few counts were recorded for this clonotype. This rearrangement joins TRBV29-1 to TRBJ2-1; TRBD1 matches 7 bases. Germline trimming cut 6 bases from V and 8 bases from J; bases unmatched to any gene: 7. The CDR3 has 12 amino acids. Germline CDR1 reads SQVTM; CDR2 reads ANQGSEA. CDR3 in amino acids: CSVYRGRDEQFF. The DNA of the CDR3 is TGCAGCGTCTACAGGGGAAGGGATGAGCAGTTCTTC.

This clonotype has just one count. The gene calls are TRBV5-1 and TRBJ1-2; D remains ambiguous. This CDR3 has 16 amino acids. Germline loops: CDR1 SGHRS, CDR2 YFSETQ. Trimming took 0 bases from V and 2 from J, leaving 14 bases between them. The CDR3 here is CASSLGSGFGNYGYTF. CDR3 sequence (DNA): TGCGCCAGCAGCTTGGGCTCTGGTTTTGGGAACTATGGCTACACCTTC.

The chain employs TRBV2 and TRBJ2-5; D gene unclear. CDR1 and CDR2 (germline): SNHLY, FYNNEI. The CDR3 extends over 14 amino acids. The germline V and J ends were trimmed by 3 bases and 4 bases, with 12 bases remaining between them. In nucleotides, the CDR3 is TGTGCCAGCAGTGAGTGGTCTGTACGAGAGACCCAGTACTTC. It specifies CASSEWSVRETQYF.

This clonotype was counted a few times. The chain has TRBV10-3 and TRBJ2-5; 8 bases line up with TRBD1. V gave up 4 bases and J gave up 4 bases; unmatched junction bases: 5. CDR1 and CDR2 from the germline V gene are ENHRY and SYGVKD. CDR3 size: 14 residues. This CDR3 is CAISGQGRGETQYF. The CDR3 coding sequence is TGTGCCATCAGTGGACAGGGGCGTGGAGAGACCCAGTACTTC.